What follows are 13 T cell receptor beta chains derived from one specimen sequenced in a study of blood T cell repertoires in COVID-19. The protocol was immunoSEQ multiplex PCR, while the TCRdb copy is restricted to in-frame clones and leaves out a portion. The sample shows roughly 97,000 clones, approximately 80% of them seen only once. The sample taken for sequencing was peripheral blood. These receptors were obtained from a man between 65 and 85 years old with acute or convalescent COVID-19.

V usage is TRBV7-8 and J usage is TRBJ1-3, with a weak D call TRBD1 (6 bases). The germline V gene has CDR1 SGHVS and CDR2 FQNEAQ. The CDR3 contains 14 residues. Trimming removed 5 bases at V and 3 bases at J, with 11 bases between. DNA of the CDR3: TGTGCCAGCAGCCCCAGGGGAGTTGGAAACACCATATATTTT. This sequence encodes CASSPRGVGNTIYF.

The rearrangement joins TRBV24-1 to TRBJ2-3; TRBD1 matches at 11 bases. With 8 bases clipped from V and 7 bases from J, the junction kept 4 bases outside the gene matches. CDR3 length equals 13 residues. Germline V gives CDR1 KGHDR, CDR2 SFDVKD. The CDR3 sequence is CATTGQGANTQYF. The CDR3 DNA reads TGTGCCACCACCGGACAGGGGGCAAATACGCAGTATTTT.

The CDR3 nucleotides are TGCGCCAGTGACGACGCGGGGGCTAGCTCCTACGAGCAGTACGTC. Its translation: CASDDAGASSYEQYV. This chain connects TRBV5-1 to TRBJ2-7; tentatively, D is TRBD2 (7 bases). This CDR3 has 15 residues. Germline assignment: CDR1 SGHRS and CDR2 YFSETQ. Between the trimmed V and J ends, which lost 8 bases and 0 bases, there was a span of 18 bases.

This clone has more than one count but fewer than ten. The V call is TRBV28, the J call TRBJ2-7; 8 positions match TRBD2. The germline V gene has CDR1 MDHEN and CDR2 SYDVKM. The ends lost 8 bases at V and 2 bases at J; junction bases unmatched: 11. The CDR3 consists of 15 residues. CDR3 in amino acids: CASQFQSGGTYEQYF. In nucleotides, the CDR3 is TGTGCCAGCCAGTTTCAGAGCGGGGGTACCTACGAGCAGTACTTC.

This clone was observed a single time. The CDR3 coding sequence is TGTGCCAGCAGCCAAGAGGGAGACTATGGCTACACCTTC. Protein: CASSQEGDYGYTF. The gene calls are TRBV3-1 (or the pseudogene TRBV3-2) and TRBJ1-2; D uncertain. Germline V gives CDR1 LGHDT, CDR2 YNNKEL (reference sequence). Trimming cost V 0 bases and J 3 bases, with 5 bases left between them. This CDR3 is 13 amino acids long.

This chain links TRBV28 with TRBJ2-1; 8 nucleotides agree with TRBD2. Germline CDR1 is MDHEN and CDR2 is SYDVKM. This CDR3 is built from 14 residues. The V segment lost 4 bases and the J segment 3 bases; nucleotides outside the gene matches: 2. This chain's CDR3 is CASSSLAGYNEQFF. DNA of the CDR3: TGTGCCAGCAGTTCCCTAGCGGGCTACAATGAGCAGTTCTTC.

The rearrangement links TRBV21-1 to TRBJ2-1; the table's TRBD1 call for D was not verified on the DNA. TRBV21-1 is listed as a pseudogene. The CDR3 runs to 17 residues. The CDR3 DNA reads TGTGCCAGCAGCAAAGTAATTGCAGGGGGCGTCTACAATGAGCAGTTCTTC. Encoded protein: CASSKVIAGGVYNEQFF.

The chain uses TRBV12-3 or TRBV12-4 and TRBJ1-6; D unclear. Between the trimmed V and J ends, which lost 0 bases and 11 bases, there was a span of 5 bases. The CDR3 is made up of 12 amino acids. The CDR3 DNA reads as TGTGCCAGCAGTTTAGCGCGGACACCCCTCCACTTT. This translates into CASSLARTPLHF.

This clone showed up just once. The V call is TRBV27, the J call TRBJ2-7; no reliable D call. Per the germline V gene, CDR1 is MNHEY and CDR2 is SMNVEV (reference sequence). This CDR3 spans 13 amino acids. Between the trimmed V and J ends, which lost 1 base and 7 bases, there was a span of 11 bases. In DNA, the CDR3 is TGTGCCAGCAGTTTATTCGCAGGTCGGGAGCAGTACTTC. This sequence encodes CASSLFAGREQYF.

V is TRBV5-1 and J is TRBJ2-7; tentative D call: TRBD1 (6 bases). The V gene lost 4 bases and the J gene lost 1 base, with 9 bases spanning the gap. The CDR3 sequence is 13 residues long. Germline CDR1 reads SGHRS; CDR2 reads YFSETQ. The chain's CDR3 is CASSRGQSYEQYF. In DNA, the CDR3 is TGCGCCAGCAGCCGAGGACAGTCCTACGAGCAGTACTTC.

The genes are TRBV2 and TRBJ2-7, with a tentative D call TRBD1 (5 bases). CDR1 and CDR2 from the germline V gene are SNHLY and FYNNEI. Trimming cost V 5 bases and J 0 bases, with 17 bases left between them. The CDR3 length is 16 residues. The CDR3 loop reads CASSSRNSRASYEQYF. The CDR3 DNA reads TGTGCCAGCAGTTCTCGAAATAGCAGGGCCTCCTACGAGCAGTACTTC.

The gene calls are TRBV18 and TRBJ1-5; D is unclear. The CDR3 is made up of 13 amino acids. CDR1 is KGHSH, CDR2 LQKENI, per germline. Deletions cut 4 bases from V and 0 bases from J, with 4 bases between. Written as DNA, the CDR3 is TGTGCCAGCTCACTAGATAGCAATCAGCCCCAGCATTTT. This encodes CASSLDSNQPQHF.

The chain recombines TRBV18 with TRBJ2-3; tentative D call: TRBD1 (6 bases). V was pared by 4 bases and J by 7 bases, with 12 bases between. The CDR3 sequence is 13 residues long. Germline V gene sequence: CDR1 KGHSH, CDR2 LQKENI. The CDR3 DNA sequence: TGTGCCAGCTCACAACTACAGGGTCATACGCAGTATTTT. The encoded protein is CASSQLQGHTQYF.